This T cell receptor beta chain was identified during a study of shared clonotypes between healthy human individuals. General study results and limits: Sharing across four donors was highest in naive CD4 (around 5%) and lowest in memory CD8 (about 0.4%). Sampling was confined to blood; repertoires within tissues likely differ.

The CDR3 contains 16 residues. Trimming shortened V by 2 bases and J by 2 bases, and 16 bases separated the two germline ends. From germline, CDR1 is MNHEY and CDR2 SVGAGI. Naive CD45RA+ and memory CD45RA-negative subsets were split from CD4+ cells. This was a deep-level run. Libraries were prepared by immunoSEQ multiplex PCR; TCRdb keeps only in-frame clonotypes and omits some of them. The top ten hold over 0.1% of the sample, which has some 2,100,000 clones, approximately 94% seen once. Note on this clone: Antigen specificity is unknown.

Source material: naive CD4+ T cells sorted from blood. As for subset: CD45RA+ positively selected. The chain carries TRBV6-5 and TRBJ2-7; maybe TRBD2 (6 bases). The receptor comes from a man between 18 and 29 years old in good health. CDR3 coding DNA: TGTGCCAGCAGTTACACTCAGGGAGGATGGGCCTACGAGCAGTACTTC. This translates into CASSYTQGGWAYEQYF.